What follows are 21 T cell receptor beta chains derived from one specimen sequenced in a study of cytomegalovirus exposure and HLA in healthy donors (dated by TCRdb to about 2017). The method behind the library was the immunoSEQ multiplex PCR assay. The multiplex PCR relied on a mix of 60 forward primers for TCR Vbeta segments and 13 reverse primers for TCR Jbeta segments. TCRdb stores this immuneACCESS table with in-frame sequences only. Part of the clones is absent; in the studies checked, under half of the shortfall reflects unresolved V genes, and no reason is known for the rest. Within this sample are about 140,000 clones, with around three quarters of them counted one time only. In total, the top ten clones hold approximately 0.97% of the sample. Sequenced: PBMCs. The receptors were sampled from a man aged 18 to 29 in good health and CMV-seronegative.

Written as DNA, the CDR3 is TGTGCCAGCAGCCCCTGGGAGTATAGGGATGAGCAGTTCTTC. This encodes CASSPWEYRDEQFF. The chain carries TRBV9 and TRBJ2-1; weak D call: TRBD2 (5 bases). Germline V gene lookup returns CDR1 SGDLS and CDR2 YYNGEE. The length of the CDR3 is 14 residues. Trimming pared 4 bases from V and 8 bases from J, leaving 16 bases between.

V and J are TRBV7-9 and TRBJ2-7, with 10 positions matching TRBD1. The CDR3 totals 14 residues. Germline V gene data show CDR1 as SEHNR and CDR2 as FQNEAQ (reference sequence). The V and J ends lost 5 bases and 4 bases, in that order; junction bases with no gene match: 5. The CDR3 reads CASSPGTGEYEQYF. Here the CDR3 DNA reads TGTGCCAGCAGCCCCGGGACAGGGGAATACGAGCAGTACTTC. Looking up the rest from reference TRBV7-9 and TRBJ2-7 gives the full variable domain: DTGVSQNPRHKITKRGQNVTFRCDPISEHNRLYWYRQTLGQGPEFLTYFQNEAQLEKSRLLSDRFSAERPKGSFSTLEIQRTEQGDSAMYLCASSPGTGEYEQYFGPGTRLTVT.

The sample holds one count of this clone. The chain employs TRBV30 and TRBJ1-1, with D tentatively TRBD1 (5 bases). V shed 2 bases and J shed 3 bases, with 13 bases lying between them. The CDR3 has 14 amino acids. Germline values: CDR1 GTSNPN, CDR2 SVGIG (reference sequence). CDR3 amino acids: CAWSLTGGYTEAFF. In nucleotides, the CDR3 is TGTGCCTGGAGTCTAACCGGGGGGTACACTGAAGCTTTCTTT.

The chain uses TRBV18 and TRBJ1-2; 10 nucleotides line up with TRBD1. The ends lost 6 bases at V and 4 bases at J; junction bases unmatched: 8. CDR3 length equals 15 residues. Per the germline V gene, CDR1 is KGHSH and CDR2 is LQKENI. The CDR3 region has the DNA TGTGCCAGCTCCCGGGACAGGGGTTCGGCCTATGGCTACACCTTC. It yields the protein CASSRDRGSAYGYTF.

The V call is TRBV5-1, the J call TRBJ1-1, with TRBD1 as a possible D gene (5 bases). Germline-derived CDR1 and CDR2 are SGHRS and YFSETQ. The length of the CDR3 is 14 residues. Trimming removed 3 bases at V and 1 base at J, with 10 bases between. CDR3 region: CASSWAGGNTEAFF. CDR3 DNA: TGCGCCAGCAGCTGGGCCGGGGGGAACACTGAAGCTTTCTTT.

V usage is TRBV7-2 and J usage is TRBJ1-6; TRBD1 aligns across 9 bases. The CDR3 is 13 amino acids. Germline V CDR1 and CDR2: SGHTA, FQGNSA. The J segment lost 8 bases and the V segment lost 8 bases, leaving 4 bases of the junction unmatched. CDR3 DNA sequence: TGTGCCAGCGGCCGGGACAGGGATTCACCCCTCCACTTT. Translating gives CASGRDRDSPLHF.

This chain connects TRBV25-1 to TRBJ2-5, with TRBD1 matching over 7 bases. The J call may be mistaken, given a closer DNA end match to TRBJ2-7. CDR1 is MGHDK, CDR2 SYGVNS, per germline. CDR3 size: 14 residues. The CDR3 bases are TGTGCCAGCAGACGGGCCCAGGGGGCCTACGAGCAGTACTTC. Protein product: CASRRAQGAYEQYF.

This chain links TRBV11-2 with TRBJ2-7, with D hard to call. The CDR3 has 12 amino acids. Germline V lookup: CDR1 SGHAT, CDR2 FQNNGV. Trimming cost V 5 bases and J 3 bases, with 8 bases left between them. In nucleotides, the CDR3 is TGTGCCAGCAGCCTTGAGAGCTACGAGCAGTACTTC. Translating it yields CASSLESYEQYF.

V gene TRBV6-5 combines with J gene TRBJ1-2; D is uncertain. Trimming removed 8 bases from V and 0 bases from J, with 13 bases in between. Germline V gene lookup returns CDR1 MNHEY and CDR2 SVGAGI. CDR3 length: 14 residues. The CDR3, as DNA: TGTGCCAGCCTCTTTGCCGGGGCTAACTATGGCTACACCTTC. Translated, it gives CASLFAGANYGYTF.

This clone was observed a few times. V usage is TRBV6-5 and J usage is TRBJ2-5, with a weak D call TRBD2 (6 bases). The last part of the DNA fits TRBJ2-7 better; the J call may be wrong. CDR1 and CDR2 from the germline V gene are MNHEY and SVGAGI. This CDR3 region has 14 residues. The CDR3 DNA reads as TGTGCCAGCAGTTACAGGGAAGCGGGCTACGAGCAGTACTTC. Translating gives CASSYREAGYEQYF.

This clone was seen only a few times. The CDR3 bases are TGCGCCAGCAGCCAATTGGGACAGACTAATGAAAAACTGTTTTTT. Translation: CASSQLGQTNEKLFF. V and J are TRBV4-1 and TRBJ1-4, with 7 bases fitting TRBD1. With 2 bases clipped from V and 2 bases from J, the junction kept 2 bases outside the gene matches. Per germline, CDR1 MGHRA and CDR2 YSYEKL. This CDR3 is built from 15 residues.

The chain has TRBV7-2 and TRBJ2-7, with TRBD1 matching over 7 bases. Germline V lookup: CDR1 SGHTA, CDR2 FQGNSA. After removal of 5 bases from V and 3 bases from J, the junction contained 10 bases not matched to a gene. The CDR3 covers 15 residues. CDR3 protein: CASSPNSGTDYEQYF. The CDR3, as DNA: TGTGCCAGCAGCCCAAACTCCGGGACAGACTACGAGCAGTACTTC.

This chain's CDR3 is CASSHQDSYEQYF. CDR3 sequence (DNA): TGCGCCAGCAGCCACCAGGACAGTTACGAGCAGTACTTC. The rearrangement links TRBV4-1 to TRBJ2-7; tentative D call: TRBD1 (6 bases). The germline CDR1 and CDR2 sequences are MGHRA and YSYEKL. The V gene lost 3 bases and the J gene lost 4 bases, with 10 bases spanning the gap. The CDR3 consists of 13 residues.

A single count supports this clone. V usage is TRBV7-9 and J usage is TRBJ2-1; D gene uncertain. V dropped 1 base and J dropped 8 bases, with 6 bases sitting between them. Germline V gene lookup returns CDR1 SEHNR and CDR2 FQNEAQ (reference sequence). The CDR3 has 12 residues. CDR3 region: CASSLGPDEQFF. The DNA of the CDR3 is TGTGCCAGCAGCTTAGGGCCCGATGAGCAGTTCTTC. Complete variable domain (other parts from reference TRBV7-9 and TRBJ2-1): DTGVSQNPRHKITKRGQNVTFRCDPISEHNRLYWYRQTLGQGPEFLTYFQNEAQLEKSRLLSDRFSAERPKGSFSTLEIQRTEQGDSAMYLCASSLGPDEQFFGPGTRLTVL.

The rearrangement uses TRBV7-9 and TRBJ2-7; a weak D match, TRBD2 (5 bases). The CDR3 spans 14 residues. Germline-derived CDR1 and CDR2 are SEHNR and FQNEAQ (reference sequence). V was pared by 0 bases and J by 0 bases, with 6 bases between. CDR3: CASSLARGSYEQYF. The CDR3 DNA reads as TGTGCCAGCAGCTTAGCTCGGGGCTCCTACGAGCAGTACTTC.

The DNA for the CDR3 is TGTGCCAGCAGTCGACAGGGGGCTTTGGTCTCTGAAGCTTTCTTT. Its translation: CASSRQGALVSEAFF. The rearrangement uses TRBV7-9 and TRBJ1-1; TRBD1 agrees at 10 bases. Trimming at V came to 6 bases and at J to 6 bases, leaving 10 bases not matched to a gene. CDR1 and CDR2 (germline): SEHNR, FQNEAQ (reference sequence). The CDR3 has 15 residues.

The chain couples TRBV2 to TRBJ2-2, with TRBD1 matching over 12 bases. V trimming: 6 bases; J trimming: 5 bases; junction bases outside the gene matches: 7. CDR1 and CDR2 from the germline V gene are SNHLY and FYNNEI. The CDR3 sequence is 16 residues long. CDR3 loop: CASRRDRGLGTGELFF. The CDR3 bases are TGTGCCAGCAGGCGGGACAGGGGGCTGGGGACCGGGGAGCTGTTTTTT. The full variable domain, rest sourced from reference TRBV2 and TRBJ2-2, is EPEVTQTPSHQVTQMGQEVILRCVPISNHLYFYWYRQILGQKVEFLVSFYNNEISEKSEIFDDQFSVERPDGSNFTLKIRSTKLEDSAMYFCASRRDRGLGTGELFFGEGSRLTVL.

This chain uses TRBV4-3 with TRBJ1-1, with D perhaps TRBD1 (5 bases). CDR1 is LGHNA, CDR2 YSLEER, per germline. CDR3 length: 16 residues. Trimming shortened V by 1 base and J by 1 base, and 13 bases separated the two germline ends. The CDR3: CASSQGPPTENTEAFF. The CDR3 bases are TGCGCCAGCAGCCAAGGCCCCCCGACAGAGAACACTGAAGCTTTCTTT.

Written as DNA, the CDR3 is TGTGCCAGCAGCTTGCGTTGGAGAGCCACCGGGGAGCTGTTTTTT. The encoded protein is CASSLRWRATGELFF. This chain links TRBV5-6 with TRBJ2-2, with D hard to call. CDR3 length: 15 residues. The ends were cut back, 1 base at V and 4 bases at J, with 11 bases in the middle. CDR1 SGHDT and CDR2 YYEEEE come from the germline V gene.

The CDR3 reads CASSRDRSVYTF. The CDR3 DNA reads as TGTGCCAGCAGCCGGGACAGGAGCGTCTACACCTTC. This chain joins TRBV6-5 and TRBJ1-2; 8 nucleotides match TRBD1. Germline CDR1 MNHEY, CDR2 SVGAGI. The CDR3 totals 12 residues. The V segment lost 6 bases and the J segment 10 bases; nucleotides outside the gene matches: 7.

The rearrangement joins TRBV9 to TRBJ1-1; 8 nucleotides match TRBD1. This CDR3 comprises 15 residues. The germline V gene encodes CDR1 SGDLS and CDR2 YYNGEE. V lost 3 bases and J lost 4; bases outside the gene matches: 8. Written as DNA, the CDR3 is TGTGCCAGCAGCGCCCGACAGGGGTGGGTCACTGAAGCTTTCTTT. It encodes CASSARQGWVTEAFF.